The rows below give T cell receptor beta chains drawn from one sample of a study of blood T cells in healthy people across ages. TCRdb re-derived calls from the 5' RACE reads in MiXCR, one entry per CDR3 protein. The sample includes 800,000 to 950,000 distinct CDR3 sequences, 25% to 35% seen only once; the top ten take roughly 10%. These data were likewise used in another study, on T cells of mothers and their children.

Sequences were obtained from blood. These receptors were taken from a woman between 40 and 55 years old in good health. CDR3s include the opening cysteine and the closing phenylalanine or tryptophan. A D gene is named only where the DNA matches it firmly. Clone sizes are given selectively: once, few, many, or a class where the clone is expanded.

V gene	clone size	D gene	J gene	CDR3 protein	CDR3 DNA
TRBV5-1	few	-	TRBJ2-6	CASSLDGAGVNVLTF	TGCGCCAGCAGCTTGGACGGGGCTGGGGTCAACGTCCTGACTTTC
TRBV27	few	-	TRBJ2-2	CASSLFQGNTGELFF	TGTGCCAGCAGTTTATTCCAGGGAAACACCGGGGAGCTGTTTTTT
TRBV6-6	-	TRBD1	TRBJ1-5	CASSYLDRGINQPQHF	TGTGCCAGCAGCTACCTGGACAGGGGAATCAATCAGCCCCAGCATTTT
TRBV12-3/TRBV12-4	-	TRBD1	TRBJ1-2	CASSLMTGDRGYTF	TGTGCCAGCAGTTTAATGACGGGGGACAGAGGCTACACCTTC
TRBV5-1	-	-	TRBJ2-2	CASSGQGGGTGELFF	TGCGCCAGCTCCGGACAGGGCGGGGGCACCGGGGAGCTGTTTTTT
TRBV14	once	-	TRBJ1-6	CTSSQGDFYNSPLHF	TGTACCAGCAGCCAAGGGGACTTCTATAATTCACCCCTCCACTTT
TRBV10-3	few	-	TRBJ2-1	CAISDRGQYNEQFF	TGTGCCATCAGTGACCGGGGGCAATACAATGAGCAGTTCTTC
TRBV29-1	many	-	TRBJ2-5	CSVERVRGYETQYF	TGCAGCGTTGAAAGAGTTAGGGGCTACGAGACCCAGTACTTC
TRBV9	-	-	TRBJ2-2	CASSSERGITGGLFF	TGTGCCAGCAGCAGTGAGAGAGGGATCACCGGGGGGCTGTTTTTT
TRBV28	-	-	TRBJ2-5	CASSYYQGRETQYF	TGTGCCAGCAGTTACTACCAGGGGAGGGAGACCCAGTACTTC
TRBV29-1	many	-	TRBJ1-2	CSAGDNYGYTF	TGCAGCGCCGGTGATAACTATGGCTACACCTTC
TRBV7-2	few	TRBD2	TRBJ2-4	CASSPGTSGGARNIQYF	TGTGCCAGCAGCCCCGGGACTAGCGGGGGGGCCCGCAACATTCAGTACTTC
TRBV5-1	many	-	TRBJ1-1	CASSRLGGTEAFF	TGCGCCAGCAGTAGACTCGGGGGAACTGAAGCTTTCTTT
TRBV6-5	-	-	TRBJ1-1	CASSYRRTQGPTEAFF	TGTGCCAGCAGTTACCGCAGGACCCAGGGACCCACTGAAGCTTTCTTT
TRBV4-3	many	TRBD2	TRBJ2-4	CASSQVGGGALENIQYF	TGCGCCAGCAGCCAAGTTGGCGGGGGGGCCTTGGAAAACATTCAGTACTTC
TRBV2	many	-	TRBJ2-5	CASSEEETQYF	TGTGCCAGCAGCGAAGAAGAGACCCAGTACTTC
TRBV12-3/TRBV12-4	-	-	TRBJ1-1	CASRGISGWAGNTEAFF	TGTGCCAGCAGGGGGATTAGCGGTTGGGCAGGGAACACTGAAGCTTTCTTT
TRBV29-1	-	TRBD2	TRBJ2-4	CSVEDRKREQYF	TGCAGCGTTGAAGATCGGAAGCGGGAACAGTACTTC
TRBV20-1	-	-	TRBJ2-1	CSALGDKGPRGGQFF	TGCAGTGCTCTGGGGGACAAGGGACCGAGAGGAGGGCAGTTCTTC
TRBV7-8	-	-	TRBJ2-2	CASSLGLAIGNTGELFF	TGTGCCAGCAGCTTAGGATTGGCCATAGGGAACACCGGGGAGCTGTTTTTT